A single sample is the source of the 3 T cell receptor beta chains below, sequenced in a study of cytomegalovirus exposure and HLA in healthy donors. It was with 60 Vbeta and 13 Jbeta primers that the PCR ran. The protocol was immunoSEQ multiplex PCR, while the TCRdb copy is restricted to in-frame clones and leaves out a portion. The table has tens of thousands of clones, around three quarters seen once. Sequencing used PBMCs. Every receptor here comes from a man aged 30 to 39 in good health and CMV-seronegative.

This clone turned up a few times. The chain combines TRBV28 with TRBJ2-2, with a tentative D call TRBD1 (6 bases). Per germline, CDR1 MDHEN and CDR2 SYDVKM. The V end lost 2 bases, the J end lost 4 bases, and 11 bases lay between the germline ends. The CDR3 length is 15 residues. This CDR3 is CASSLGGTFTGELFF. The CDR3 nucleotides read TGTGCCAGCAGTTTAGGGGGCACCTTCACCGGGGAGCTGTTTTTT.

The genes are TRBV27 and TRBJ1-6, with D tentatively TRBD1 (6 bases). The V gene lost 8 bases and the J gene lost 9 bases, with 14 bases spanning the gap. This CDR3 is built from 13 residues. Germline V lookup: CDR1 MNHEY, CDR2 SMNVEV (reference sequence). This CDR3 is CASGRTETSPLHF. In DNA, the CDR3 is TGTGCCAGCGGGCGGACAGAAACTTCACCCCTCCACTTT.

The chain is built from TRBV30 and TRBJ1-1, with 10 bases lining up with TRBD1. V trimming: 1 base; J trimming: 4 bases; junction bases outside the gene matches: 3. Germline V lookup: CDR1 GTSNPN, CDR2 SVGIG (reference sequence). The CDR3 loop spans 14 amino acids. The CDR3 reads CAWSGTGGFTEAFF. CDR3 coding DNA: TGTGCCTGGAGTGGGACAGGGGGTTTCACTGAAGCTTTCTTT. Filled out from reference TRBV30 and TRBJ1-1, the complete variable domain reads SQTIHQWPATLVQPVGSPLSLECTVEGTSNPNLYWYRQAAGRGLQLLFYSVGIGQISSEVPQNLSASRPQDRQFILSSKKLLLSDSGFYLCAWSGTGGFTEAFFGQGTRLTVV.